Presented here are 14 T cell receptor beta chains from one specimen sequenced in a study of blood T cell repertoires in COVID-19 (dated by TCRdb to the early 2020s). The receptor library was made with the immunoSEQ multiplex PCR assay. Entries here come from immuneACCESS through TCRdb and include only in-frame sequences with V and J called. Some clones fail to appear in such tables; in the studies checked, an unresolved V gene covers under half of the shortfall, and the cause of the remainder is unknown. This sample holds about 140,000 clones; less than 80% were observed only once. The top ten hold approximately 4.5% of the sample. Input material: peripheral blood. All receptors derive from a woman older than 75 with active or convalescent COVID-19.

This clone was observed a handful of times. V gene TRBV29-1 combines with J gene TRBJ2-7; D uncertain. The germline V gene has CDR1 SQVTM and CDR2 ANQGSEA. This CDR3 has 11 residues. Trimming cost V 4 bases and J 0 bases, with 4 bases left between them. This CDR3 is CSVVRSYEQYF. CDR3 bases: TGCAGCGTTGTTCGCTCCTACGAGCAGTACTTC.

The sample holds many counts of this clone. The chain joins TRBV25-1 to TRBJ1-1; perhaps TRBD1 as D (5 bases). Trimming took off 11 bases at V and 1 base at J, with 8 bases between the two ends. In germline, CDR1 is MGHDK, CDR2 SYGVNS. The CDR3 totals 11 residues. The CDR3: CARGGNTEAFF. The DNA for the CDR3 is TGTGCCCGCGGGGGGAACACTGAAGCTTTCTTT. The variable domain in full, with the rest retrieved from reference TRBV25-1 and TRBJ1-1, is EADIYQTPRYLVIGTGKKITLECSQTMGHDKMYWYQQDPGMELHLIHYSYGVNSTEKGDLSSESTVSRIRTEHFPLTLESARPSHTSQYLCARGGNTEAFFGQGTRLTVV.

The chain couples TRBV19 to TRBJ2-1, with D maybe TRBD1 (5 bases). This CDR3 is built from 16 residues. V lost 4 bases to trimming and J lost 0 bases, with 13 bases between them. Germline V CDR1 and CDR2: LNHDA, SQIVND (reference sequence). The CDR3 DNA follows: TGTGCCAGTAGTAAAGGAACAGGCATCTCCTACAATGAGCAGTTCTTC. Protein: CASSKGTGISYNEQFF.

This chain joins TRBV5-1 and TRBJ2-3; TRBD2 agrees at 8 bases. Looked up from germline, CDR1 is SGHRS and CDR2 is YFSETQ. The CDR3 has 16 residues. Trimming took 0 bases from V and 1 from J; bases not matched to a gene: 4. The chain's CDR3 is CASSLGTSTRTDTQYF. CDR3 sequence (DNA): TGCGCCAGCAGCTTGGGGACTAGCACCCGCACAGATACGCAGTATTTT.

This chain uses TRBV10-3 with TRBJ2-5; 9 nucleotides match TRBD2. V was pared by 8 bases and J by 2 bases, with 3 bases of the junction left unmatched. The length of the CDR3 is 13 residues. Germline CDR1 is ENHRY and CDR2 is SYGVKD. CDR3 sequence: CAIGTSQQETQYF. The CDR3 DNA follows: TGTGCCATCGGGACTAGCCAACAAGAGACCCAGTACTTC.

This clone was recorded a few times. The chain carries TRBV5-6 and TRBJ2-2; 12 bases map to TRBD2. The CDR3 runs 17 residues. Germline V gene sequence: CDR1 SGHDT, CDR2 YYEEEE. V lost 3 bases to trimming and J lost 5 bases; unmatched junction nucleotides: 8. The CDR3 is CASSSRLAGALTGELFF. DNA of the CDR3: TGTGCCAGCAGCTCCCGACTAGCGGGGGCCCTGACCGGGGAGCTGTTTTTT.

This chain connects TRBV14 to TRBJ2-1; 8 positions match TRBD2. V lost 5 bases, J lost 8 bases, and 5 bases stayed unmatched. The CDR3 extends over 13 amino acids. The germline V gene has CDR1 SGHDN and CDR2 FVKESK. The CDR3 sequence: CASSSQRGYEQFF. For the CDR3, the DNA is TGTGCCAGCAGCTCTCAGCGGGGGTATGAGCAGTTCTTC.

CDR3 bases: TGTGCCAGCAGCAAAGGGCAGAACACTGAAGCTTTCTTT. This encodes CASSKGQNTEAFF. The genes are TRBV4-2 and TRBJ1-1; D unresolved. CDR1 and CDR2 (germline): LGHNA, YNFKEQ. Trimming took 5 bases from V and 1 from J, leaving 8 bases between them. The CDR3 totals 13 residues.

The V call is TRBV5-1, the J call TRBJ2-3, with unresolved D. Germline V gene data show CDR1 as SGHRS and CDR2 as YFSETQ. V was clipped by 1 base and J by 3 bases, with 6 bases between them. There are 13 residues in the CDR3. The CDR3 nucleotides read TGCGCCAGCAGCTTGCAACGGACAGATACGCAGTATTTT. It encodes CASSLQRTDTQYF.

The chain joins TRBV7-8 to TRBJ1-4; TRBD1 aligns across 7 bases. This CDR3 is 16 amino acids long. Germline CDR1 is SGHVS and CDR2 is FQNEAQ. Trimming cost V 5 bases and J 7 bases; bases outside gene matches: 13. Here the CDR3 reads CASSQKKTGYAEKLFF. The CDR3 nucleotides are TGTGCCAGCAGCCAAAAAAAGACAGGGTATGCTGAAAAACTGTTTTTT.

This clone occurred a few times. J is TRBJ2-7 and V is TRBV13, with D possibly being TRBD1 (6 bases). V lost 4 bases to trimming and J lost 0 bases, with 13 bases between them. The germline V gene has CDR1 PRHDT and CDR2 FYEKMQ (reference sequence). The CDR3 contains 15 residues. This CDR3 is CASSWTAKGSYEQYF. The CDR3, as DNA: TGTGCCAGCAGCTGGACAGCCAAGGGCTCCTACGAGCAGTACTTC.

The chain links TRBV15 to TRBJ2-1, with TRBD2 as a possible D gene (6 bases). Trimming left V 1 base short and J 13 bases short, with 20 bases between. This CDR3 contains 15 residues. The germline V gene encodes CDR1 LNHNV and CDR2 YYDKDF (reference sequence). The CDR3 sequence is CATSRGGSRDFLQFF. The CDR3 coding sequence is TGTGCCACCAGCAGAGGAGGGTCGCGGGACTTTTTACAGTTCTTC.

The table lists this clone with a few counts. A read error may produce the germline difference seen at one junction end. The genes are TRBV19 and TRBJ2-2; a weak D match, TRBD1 (6 bases). The germline V gene encodes CDR1 LNHDA and CDR2 SQIVND (reference sequence). The CDR3 has 17 amino acids. The CDR3 DNA reads TGTGCCAGCAGTAGTAGTGGGGGCTGGGGGCGCACCGGGGAGCTGTTTTTT. It codes for CASSSSGGWGRTGELFF. Using reference TRBV19 and TRBJ2-2 for the parts outside the CDR3, the full variable domain is DGGITQSPKYLFRKEGQNVTLSCEQNLNHDAMYWYRQDPGQGLRLIYYSQIVNDFQKGDIAEGYSVSREKKESFPLTVTSAQKNPTAFYLCASSSSGGWGRTGELFFGEGSRLTVL.

This clone was counted a few times. This specimen includes other DNA sequences encoding the same CDR3. The J gene is TRBJ2-1, the V gene TRBV11-2, with a tentative D call TRBD1 (5 bases). The CDR3 spans 15 residues. Trimming cost V 1 base and J 0 bases, with 7 bases left between them. The germline CDR1 and CDR2 sequences are SGHAT and FQNNGV. The CDR3 nucleotides are TGTGCCAGCAGCTTAGCAGGGTCCTCCTACAATGAGCAGTTCTTC. Encoded protein: CASSLAGSSYNEQFF.